This TCR beta chain was identified during a study of neurological immune-mediated disorders. General observations from the study: Clinical features showed no association with the multiple sclerosis repertoire cluster, and MRI features showed none either.

TCRdb reanalysed the 5' RACE reads using MiXCR and keeps one entry per CDR3 protein. The table lists about 46,000 distinct CDR3 sequences, about 2% of them singletons. This clonotype was seen ten or more times. Antigen unknown. The clonotype was recovered from a woman in her thirties or forties with multiple sclerosis. Material for sequencing was PBMCs.

The CDR3 DNA is TGCGCCAGCAGCGTGACGGGGAGGAATTCACCCCTCCACTTT. Protein product: CASSVTGRNSPLHF. The chain combines TRBV5-1 with TRBJ1-6; D gene unclear. From germline, CDR1 is SGHRS and CDR2 YFSETQ. The CDR3 is 14 residues long. V lost 4 bases to trimming and J lost 7 bases, with 12 bases between them.